One and the same sample provided the 32 T cell receptor beta chains below, sequenced in a study of early T cells in non-severe SARS-CoV-2 infection. Using its own MiXCR run on the 5' RACE reads, TCRdb lists one record per CDR3 protein. Of tens of thousands of distinct CDR3 sequences listed, around a tenth are singletons. Sequenced material: whole blood. The source of these receptors is an adult who was a healthcare worker with PCR-confirmed SARS-CoV-2 infection or an uninfected control (not recorded which).

The rearrangement joins TRBV6-2 or TRBV6-3 to TRBJ2-7; TRBD1 or TRBD2 may be the D gene (5 bases each). V was cut by 0 bases and J by 7 bases, with 16 bases left in between. The CDR3 is 15 residues long. Germline-derived CDR1 and CDR2 are MNHEY and SVGEGT. The CDR3 sequence is CASSYSGTLLREQYF. The CDR3 nucleotides read TGTGCCAGCAGTTACTCCGGGACCCTCCTACGGGAGCAGTACTTC.

This clonotype has more than one count but fewer than ten. This chain links TRBV28 with TRBJ2-2; D not certain. CDR1 MDHEN and CDR2 SYDVKM come from the germline V gene. CDR3 length equals 16 residues. Trimming pared 6 bases from V and 6 bases from J, leaving 20 bases between. CDR3 sequence reads: CASRTGPRWKPGELFF. As DNA, the CDR3 is TGTGCCAGCAGAACGGGCCCCCGGTGGAAACCCGGGGAGCTGTTTTTT.

This clonotype has a handful of counts. The J gene is TRBJ2-5, the V gene TRBV7-9; 8 bases line up with TRBD2. Looked up from germline, CDR1 is SEHNR and CDR2 is FQNEAQ (reference sequence). With 6 bases clipped from V and 5 bases from J, the junction kept 11 bases outside the gene matches. There are 15 residues in the CDR3. The chain's CDR3 is CASRATGGPTETQYF. In DNA form, the CDR3 reads TGTGCCAGCAGAGCCACGGGAGGGCCGACGGAGACCCAGTACTTC.

This clonotype was seen a handful of times. The gene calls are TRBV6-4 and TRBJ2-7; 8 bases agree with TRBD1. Germline lookup yields CDR1 MRHNA and CDR2 SNTAGT. This CDR3 is built from 14 residues. The ends lost 6 bases at V and 1 base at J; junction bases unmatched: 5. The CDR3 sequence is CASSPGQASYEQYF. The CDR3 DNA follows: TGTGCCAGCAGCCCGGGACAGGCGTCCTACGAGCAGTACTTC.

This clonotype was recorded at least ten times. The genes are TRBV29-1 and TRBJ2-7, with 10 bases that match TRBD1. The CDR3 loop spans 14 amino acids. V trimming: 8 bases; J trimming: 4 bases; junction bases outside the gene matches: 11. Germline V gene data show CDR1 as SQVTM and CDR2 as ANQGSEA. CDR3 coding DNA: TGCAGCATACAACCGGGACAGGGGTATTACGAGCAGTACTTC. This sequence encodes CSIQPGQGYYEQYF.

The chain combines TRBV29-1 with TRBJ2-7; D may correspond to TRBD1 or TRBD2 (5 bases each). Trimming left V 7 bases short and J 4 bases short, with 17 bases between. Germline V lookup: CDR1 SQVTM, CDR2 ANQGSEA. This CDR3 spans 13 amino acids. The CDR3 sequence: CSAQESGGYEQYF. DNA of the CDR3: TGCAGCGCGCAGGAGAGTGGGGGATACGAGCAGTACTTC.

Written as DNA, the CDR3 is TGTGCCAGTAGTATCGGGAGATACAATGAGCAGTTCTTC. This translates into CASSIGRYNEQFF. The J gene is TRBJ2-1, the V gene TRBV19; D is perhaps TRBD2 (6 bases). The CDR3 sequence is 13 residues long. CDR1 and CDR2 (germline): LNHDA, SQIVND (reference sequence). V was pared by 3 bases and J by 4 bases, with 7 bases between.

This clonotype has a handful of counts. CDR3 region: CASKGPEQYF. CDR3 in DNA: TGTGCCAGCAAGGGCCCCGAGCAGTACTTC. This sequence joins TRBV6-5 and TRBJ2-7; D call uncertain. The CDR3 contains 10 residues. Trimming pared 7 bases from V and 6 bases from J, leaving 7 bases between. Germline V lookup: CDR1 MNHEY, CDR2 SVGAGI.

The table lists this clonotype with a few counts. The rearrangement uses TRBV20-1 and TRBJ2-5; possibly TRBD1 for D (5 bases). Germline CDR1 DFQATT, CDR2 SNEGSKA (reference sequence). The CDR3 has 14 amino acids. Trimming pared 1 base from V and 4 bases from J, leaving 13 bases between. CDR3: CSARGRGWGETQYF. Written as DNA, the CDR3 is TGCAGTGCTAGAGGAAGGGGTTGGGGAGAGACCCAGTACTTC.

There are a few counts of this clonotype. V gene TRBV3-1 combines with J gene TRBJ1-1; no definite D call. CDR1 is LGHDT, CDR2 YNNKEL, per germline (reference sequence). CDR3 length: 15 amino acids. V was shortened by 2 bases and J by 0 bases, with 10 bases between the two germline ends. For the CDR3, the DNA is TGTGCCAGCAGCCAACAGACACGCATGAACACTGAAGCTTTCTTT. Translated, it gives CASSQQTRMNTEAFF.

This clonotype has more than one count but fewer than ten. CDR3 in DNA: TGTGCCAGCAGTTACACTAGCGGCTCCTACGAGCAGTACTTC. It codes for CASSYTSGSYEQYF. This sequence joins TRBV6-2 or TRBV6-3 and TRBJ2-7; the match to TRBD2 covers 8 bases. Germline CDR1 MNHEY, CDR2 SVGEGT. This CDR3 has 14 residues. The V and J ends lost 2 bases and 0 bases, in that order; junction bases with no gene match: 0.

This clonotype has a handful of counts. The J gene is TRBJ2-3, the V gene TRBV4-1; the match to TRBD2 covers 7 bases. Germline V gene data show CDR1 as MGHRA and CDR2 as YSYEKL. J lost 5 bases, V lost 1 base, and 6 bases had no gene match. CDR3 length: 15 residues. CDR3 sequence reads: CASSQGTRLEDTQYF. DNA of the CDR3: TGCGCCAGCAGCCAAGGGACTAGACTAGAAGATACGCAGTATTTT.

This clonotype was seen repeatedly, ten times or more. This rearrangement joins TRBV5-4 to TRBJ2-3; D is ambiguous. Germline V gene sequence: CDR1 SGHNT, CDR2 YYREEE (reference sequence). There are 16 residues in the CDR3. Trimming removed 4 bases at V and 0 bases at J, with 15 bases between. The CDR3 sequence: CASSPYLDGSTDTQYF. The CDR3 DNA reads as TGTGCCAGCAGCCCTTACCTAGACGGTAGCACAGATACGCAGTATTTT. Filled out from reference TRBV5-4 and TRBJ2-3, the complete variable domain reads ETGVTQSPTHLIKTRGQQVTLRCSSQSGHNTVSWYQQALGQGPQFIFQYYREEENGRGNFPPRFSGLQFPNYSSELNVNALELDDSALYLCASSPYLDGSTDTQYFGPGTRLTVL.

This clonotype was observed at least ten times. J is TRBJ1-5 and V is TRBV30, with D possibly TRBD1 on 5 matching bases. V shed 0 bases and J shed 5 bases, with 8 bases lying between them. The CDR3 is 13 residues long. Looked up from germline, CDR1 is GTSNPN and CDR2 is SVGIG (reference sequence). The CDR3 region has the DNA TGTGCCTGGAGTGTGGGGGGACATCAGCCCCAGCATTTT. Its protein is CAWSVGGHQPQHF.

The table lists this clonotype with many counts. This rearrangement joins TRBV21-1 to TRBJ2-4; the D call in the table, TRBD1, was not verified against the DNA. TRBV21-1 is noted as a pseudogene. CDR3 length: 14 amino acids. CDR3 DNA sequence: TGTGCCAGCACGACAGGGTCAGAGGAAAACATTCAGTACTTC. It codes for CASTTGSEENIQYF.

This clonotype was counted between two and nine times. The rearrangement joins TRBV28 to TRBJ1-6; 8 bases are a match to TRBD1. Germline V gene sequence: CDR1 MDHEN, CDR2 SYDVKM. The CDR3 extends over 14 amino acids. V lost 4 bases to trimming and J lost 7 bases; unmatched junction nucleotides: 3. CDR3 region: CASSSGQGNSPLHF. The CDR3 nucleotides read TGTGCCAGCAGTTCCGGACAGGGAAATTCACCCCTCCACTTT.

Concerning this clonotype itself: This could be a read error, since a much larger clone is one nucleotide away. The conserved final phenylalanine or tryptophan is absent from the CDR3, which likely points to a read error. The chain carries TRBV6-2 or TRBV6-3 and TRBJ2-1; D perhaps matches TRBD1 (5 bases). Per germline, CDR1 MNHEY and CDR2 SVGEGT. V was shortened by 0 bases and J by 3 bases, with 15 bases between the two germline ends. There are 17 residues in the CDR3. CDR3 protein: CASSYSPGIGVYNEQFS. The CDR3 bases are TGTGCCAGCAGTTACTCCCCAGGGATTGGGGTCTACAATGAGCAGTTCTCC.

This clonotype was seen repeatedly, ten times or more. The chain employs TRBV5-1 and TRBJ1-1; D possibly corresponds to TRBD1 (6 bases). CDR1 and CDR2 from the germline V gene are SGHRS and YFSETQ. The CDR3 totals 14 residues. V lost 0 bases and J lost 10, with 16 bases in between. DNA for the CDR3: TGCGCCAGCAGCTTGGGGCCGCTGGACAGTAGAGCTTTCTTT. It codes for CASSLGPLDSRAFF.

In its sample, this clonotype was seen many times. This chain joins TRBV29-1 and TRBJ2-1; 9 bases map to TRBD2. This CDR3 region has 14 residues. The junction had 11 bases not matched to a gene; V was cut back by 6 bases and J by 8 bases. Per germline, CDR1 SQVTM and CDR2 ANQGSEA. CDR3 sequence reads: CSVGLRGGSDEQFF. The CDR3 DNA follows: TGCAGCGTCGGCCTGCGGGGGGGCAGCGATGAGCAGTTCTTC.

This clonotype was observed a few times. The chain joins TRBV13 to TRBJ1-2; 7 nucleotides agree with TRBD1. Per the germline V gene, CDR1 is PRHDT and CDR2 is FYEKMQ (reference sequence). The CDR3 runs to 16 residues. V gave up 0 bases and J gave up 1 base; unmatched junction bases: 5. The CDR3 bases are TGTGCCAGCAGCTTAGGCCGGACAGGTTTTAACTATGGCTACACCTTC. Translation gives CASSLGRTGFNYGYTF.

The chain employs TRBV9 and TRBJ2-5, with D possibly being TRBD2 (6 bases). The germline gives CDR1 SGDLS, CDR2 YYNGEE. V lost 0 bases, J lost 5 bases, and 11 bases lay in between. The length of the CDR3 is 14 residues. The CDR3 nucleotides are TGTGCCAGCAGCGTAGGGACTATCAGGGAGACCCAGTACTTC. Its protein is CASSVGTIRETQYF.

This clonotype turned up a few times. The gene calls are TRBV13 and TRBJ2-7, with D perhaps being TRBD1 or TRBD2 (5 bases each). This CDR3 region has 14 residues. Trimming stripped 0 bases from V and 4 bases from J, with 10 bases between. Germline V gene sequence: CDR1 PRHDT, CDR2 FYEKMQ (reference sequence). DNA for the CDR3: TGTGCCAGCAGCTTAGGCCAGGGAGAATACGAGCAGTACTTC. As protein: CASSLGQGEYEQYF.

This clonotype was found many times. V and J are TRBV12-3 or TRBV12-4 and TRBJ1-2; 10 bases fit TRBD1. V lost 6 bases to trimming and J lost 6 bases; unmatched junction nucleotides: 10. This CDR3 has 15 residues. The CDR3 DNA reads as TGTGCCAGCAGGAGATCGACAGGGGGCAAGGATGGCTACACCTTC. This codes for CASRRSTGGKDGYTF.

The V gene is TRBV5-5, the J gene TRBJ1-5; tentative D call: TRBD1 (5 bases). This CDR3 spans 15 amino acids. Per the germline V gene, CDR1 is SGHKS and CDR2 is YYEKEE (reference sequence). V dropped 1 base and J dropped 3 bases, with 11 bases sitting between them. In DNA, the CDR3 is TGTGCCAGCAGCTTGAAGGCAGGGAACAATCAGCCCCAGCATTTT. It yields the protein CASSLKAGNNQPQHF.

The chain employs TRBV7-8 and TRBJ2-1; possibly TRBD2 for D (5 bases). Trimming stripped 6 bases from V and 9 bases from J, with 24 bases between. Per germline, CDR1 SGHVS and CDR2 FQNEAQ. The CDR3 is made up of 16 amino acids. CDR3 DNA: TGTGCCAGCAGAATAGCCCCAGCCAGAGCGGCCAGTGAGCAGTTCTTC. Protein product: CASRIAPARAASEQFF.

This clonotype was seen more than once but under ten times. The rearrangement links TRBV18 to TRBJ2-7, with D unclear. This CDR3 region has 14 residues. Trimming pared 3 bases from V and 1 base from J, leaving 10 bases between. CDR1 and CDR2 from the germline V gene are KGHSH and LQKENI. Here the CDR3 reads CASSPYSSSYEQYF. The CDR3 DNA reads TGTGCCAGCTCACCCTACTCCTCGTCCTACGAGCAGTACTTC.

J is TRBJ2-3 and V is TRBV28, with 10 positions matching TRBD2. Germline V gene lookup returns CDR1 MDHEN and CDR2 SYDVKM. This CDR3 has 17 amino acids. Trimming cost V 6 bases and J 4 bases; bases outside gene matches: 13. The CDR3 bases are TGTGCCAGCAGACCTCCGACTAGCGGGTTCTACCCAGATACGCAGTATTTT. Its translation is CASRPPTSGFYPDTQYF. The full variable domain, rest sourced from reference TRBV28 and TRBJ2-3, is DVKVTQSSRYLVKRTGEKVFLECVQDMDHENMFWYRQDPGLGLRLIYFSYDVKMKEKGDIPEGYSVSREKKERFSLILESASTNQTSMYLCASRPPTSGFYPDTQYFGPGTRLTVL.

A few counts support this clonotype. J is TRBJ2-1 and V is TRBV18; weak D call: TRBD2 (6 bases). Germline CDR1 and CDR2: KGHSH and LQKENI. The CDR3 sequence is 11 residues long. With 4 bases removed from V and 15 bases from J, the gap between germline ends came to 13 bases. The CDR3 loop is CASSQGLSVFF. CDR3 sequence (DNA): TGTGCCAGCTCACAGGGACTGAGCGTGTTCTTC. Together with reference TRBV18 and TRBJ2-1, the CDR3 gives the full variable domain: NAGVMQNPRHLVRRRGQEARLRCSPMKGHSHVYWYRQLPEEGLKFMVYLQKENIIDESGMPKERFSAEFPKEGPSILRIQQVVRGDSAAYFCASSQGLSVFFGPGTRLTVL.

The genes are TRBV9 and TRBJ2-2, with a weak D call TRBD2 (6 bases). Trimming removed 4 bases at V and 5 bases at J, with 12 bases between. Germline V gene sequence: CDR1 SGDLS, CDR2 YYNGEE. This CDR3 comprises 14 residues. CDR3 sequence (DNA): TGTGCCAGCAGCTTAGGGACTTTAACCGGGGAGCTGTTTTTT. This gives the protein CASSLGTLTGELFF.

This clonotype was recorded at least ten times. This chain uses TRBV11-2 with TRBJ1-1, with a weak D call TRBD1 (6 bases). CDR3 size: 14 residues. Germline CDR1 and CDR2: SGHAT and FQNNGV. Trimming left V 2 bases short and J 1 base short, with 8 bases between. This chain's CDR3 is CASSLQQGNTEAFF. CDR3 DNA sequence: TGTGCCAGCAGCTTACAACAGGGGAACACTGAAGCTTTCTTT.

This clonotype was seen at least ten times. The chain recombines TRBV20-1 with TRBJ1-1; D may be TRBD1 (5 bases). The germline V gene encodes CDR1 DFQATT and CDR2 SNEGSKA (reference sequence). V dropped 2 bases and J dropped 1 base, with 11 bases sitting between them. CDR3 length: 14 amino acids. Here the CDR3 DNA reads TGCAGTGCTAGATCGTCGGGGGGGAACACTGAAGCTTTCTTT. It is translated as CSARSSGGNTEAFF.

V gene TRBV29-1 combines with J gene TRBJ2-3, with 8 bases fitting TRBD2. Germline loops: CDR1 SQVTM, CDR2 ANQGSEA. The trim removed 8 bases at V and 2 bases at J, leaving 6 bases unmatched. There are 13 residues in the CDR3. The CDR3 protein is CSIGGGPTDTQYF. The CDR3 DNA is TGCAGCATAGGCGGGGGGCCCACAGATACGCAGTATTTT.